This entry features one T cell receptor (beta chain) sequence. The sample belongs to a study of blood T cell repertoires in COVID-19. Looking at the study overall: Acute and convalescent COVID-19 samples came from the United States, Italy and Spain. Nucleic acid was either cDNA or gDNA, and it came from T cells, B-cell-depleted T cells, or PBMCs.

Original processing methods: Scientists estimated how many nucleated cells there were by amplifying reference gene primers. Here immunoSEQ multiplex PCR was the method, and the copy in TCRdb shows in-frame clones only, minus some. V and J calls and clone size follow that table, whereas D and trimming were derived from the DNA. The table has about 44,000 clones, approximately 87% seen once. The CDR3 is made up of 15 amino acids. The germline CDR1 and CDR2 sequences are MRHNA and SNTAGT. Trimming cost V 5 bases and J 5 bases; bases outside gene matches: 6. Sequencing input: peripheral blood. This clonotype was obtained from a human donor in a cohort sampled during active COVID-19. V usage is TRBV6-4 and J usage is TRBJ2-2; 9 nucleotides match TRBD2. CDR3 coding DNA: TGTGCCAGCAGTCCACATAGCGGGAGTACCGGGGAGCTGTTTTTT. Protein sequence: CASSPHSGSTGELFF.